These T cell receptor beta chains were read from a single sample in a study of low-dose radiotherapy and immunotherapy resistance in tumors. TCRdb reprocessed the reads with MiXCR, giving one entry per CDR3 protein. The sample gives about 39,000 distinct CDR3 sequences, roughly 31% of which show up once; around 3.5% is in the top ten. Material: PBMCs, obtained before treatment. These TCRs come from a male donor with gallbladder cancer. CDR3s include the opening cysteine and the closing phenylalanine or tryptophan. The order of the fields is V gene, J gene, clone size, D gene, CDR3 protein, CDR3 DNA. A D gene is named only where the DNA matches it firmly. Only some rows state a clone size, as once, few, many or a class for expanded clones.

>TRBV3-1|TRBJ2-7|many|NA
CASSQTAYEQYF
TGTGCCAGCAGCCAAACGGCCTACGAGCAGTACTTC
>TRBV11-2|TRBJ2-2|NA|NA
CASSLEPSGELFF
TGTGCCAGCAGCTTAGAGCCATCGGGGGAGCTGTTTTTT
>TRBV20-1|TRBJ1-2|many|NA
CSAPSYGYTF
TGCAGTGCTCCCTCATATGGCTACACCTTC
>TRBV5-1|TRBJ2-2|many|NA
CASSLLGPGTGELFF
TGCGCCAGCAGCTTGTTGGGGCCGGGCACCGGGGAGCTGTTTTTT
>TRBV12-3/TRBV12-4|TRBJ2-1|NA|NA
CASSDGLYNEQFF
TGTGCCAGCAGTGACGGCCTCTACAATGAGCAGTTCTTC
>TRBV7-6|TRBJ2-3|many|TRBD2
CASSTTSGGDLTQYF
TGTGCCAGCAGCACCACTAGCGGGGGGGATTTAACGCAGTATTTT
>TRBV11-2|TRBJ1-5|NA|TRBD1
CASSLSTGDQPQHF
TGTGCCAGCAGCTTGTCGACAGGGGATCAGCCCCAGCATTTT
>TRBV7-4|TRBJ2-5|NA|TRBD2
CASSPKGGLAGQETQYF
TGTGCCAGCAGCCCTAAGGGTGGACTAGCGGGGCAAGAGACCCAGTACTTC
>TRBV6-8|TRBJ1-2|many|NA
CASSYGPDFYGYTF
TGTGCCAGCAGTTACGGTCCGGATTTCTATGGCTACACCTTC
>TRBV9|TRBJ2-7|few|TRBD1
CASSVEGQGAYEQYF
TGTGCCAGCAGCGTAGAGGGACAGGGGGCCTACGAGCAGTACTTC
>TRBV29-1|TRBJ1-5|many|TRBD1
CSTGTGYNQPQHF
TGCAGCACCGGGACAGGGTACAATCAGCCCCAGCATTTT
>TRBV7-3|TRBJ2-1|NA|TRBD2
CASSQSGLAGDGWEQFF
TGTGCCAGCAGCCAATCGGGACTAGCGGGAGATGGATGGGAGCAGTTCTTC
>TRBV2|TRBJ1-6|many|TRBD1
CASSRDRVSPLHF
TGTGCCAGCAGCCGGGACAGGGTTTCACCCCTCCACTTT
>TRBV13|TRBJ2-6|NA|NA
CASSLALSVTGANVLTF
TGTGCCAGCAGCTTAGCACTGTCGGTAACTGGGGCCAACGTCCTGACTTTC
>TRBV7-2|TRBJ1-3|NA|TRBD1
CASSIAQGAGNTIYF
TGTGCCAGCAGCATAGCTCAGGGGGCTGGAAACACCATATATTTT
>TRBV6-1|TRBJ2-1|many|TRBD2
CAARGLAGGWEQFF
TGTGCAGCCCGGGGGCTAGCGGGAGGTTGGGAGCAGTTCTTC
>TRBV5-1|TRBJ1-3|medium-sized|NA
CASSPTGSGNTIYF
TGCGCCAGCAGCCCGACGGGCTCTGGAAACACCATATATTTT
>TRBV27|TRBJ2-2|few|TRBD1
CASSLDRADGELFF
TGTGCCAGCAGTTTAGACAGGGCCGACGGGGAGCTGTTTTTT
>TRBV5-1|TRBJ2-2|many|TRBD2
CASSLELAVGGELFF
TGCGCCAGCAGCTTGGAGCTAGCGGTGGGCGGGGAGCTGTTTTTT
>TRBV30|TRBJ1-2|many|TRBD1
CAYNRDRGLSGYGYTF
TGTGCCTACAACCGGGACAGGGGGCTCTCAGGCTATGGCTACACCTTC
>TRBV28|TRBJ2-3|few|TRBD1
CASRTGAKNTDTQYF
TGTGCCAGCAGGACAGGGGCGAAAAACACAGATACGCAGTATTTT
>TRBV10-2|TRBJ2-1|many|TRBD2
CASSIIAGAGAEQFF
TGCGCCAGCAGCATAATAGCGGGAGCTGGTGCTGAGCAGTTCTTC
>TRBV5-4|TRBJ2-2|many|NA
CASTSGQSTSTGELFF
TGTGCCAGCACCTCGGGGCAGTCGACGAGCACCGGGGAGCTGTTTTTT
>TRBV6-2/TRBV6-3|TRBJ2-5|many|NA
CASSYIQGLQETQYF
TGTGCCAGCAGTTACATTCAGGGCCTCCAAGAGACCCAGTACTTC
>TRBV10-3|TRBJ2-1|NA|TRBD2
CATHGTSGRKNEQFF
TGTGCCACGCACGGGACTAGCGGGAGAAAGAATGAGCAGTTCTTC
>TRBV6-2/TRBV6-3|TRBJ2-7|many|NA
CASSYSRGYEQYF
TGTGCCAGCAGTTATTCGCGTGGCTACGAGCAGTACTTC
>TRBV20-1|TRBJ2-7|many|TRBD2
CSARGLAAYEQYF
TGCAGTGCTAGAGGACTAGCAGCCTACGAGCAGTACTTC
>TRBV12-3/TRBV12-4|TRBJ1-2|many|NA
CASSTGGGLGDYGYTF
TGTGCCAGCAGTACCGGGGGGGGGCTTGGGGACTATGGCTACACCTTC
>TRBV5-4|TRBJ2-1|few|TRBD1
CASSPGQGVNEQFF
TGTGCCAGCAGTCCGGGACAGGGAGTGAATGAGCAGTTCTTC
>TRBV19|TRBJ1-6|many|TRBD1
CASREGASSYNSPLHF
TGTGCCAGTAGGGAGGGGGCGTCGAGCTATAATTCACCCCTCCACTTT
>TRBV5-8|TRBJ2-1|medium-sized|TRBD2
CASSDPGTSGHNEQFF
TGTGCCAGCAGCGACCCCGGGACTAGCGGACACAATGAGCAGTTCTTC
>TRBV6-6|TRBJ2-3|NA|TRBD1
CASRDPGGPTSTDTQYF
TGTGCCAGCAGGGACCCAGGGGGTCCAACTAGCACAGATACGCAGTATTTT
>TRBV7-2|TRBJ2-3|many|NA
CASSPSSIAWGTDTQYF
TGTGCCAGCAGCCCCAGCTCAATAGCGTGGGGCACAGATACGCAGTATTTT
>TRBV2|TRBJ2-2|NA|NA
CASSVGGLTGELFF
TGTGCCAGCAGTGTTGGCGGGCTCACCGGGGAGCTGTTTTTT
>TRBV3-1|TRBJ1-3|NA|NA
CASSQAGTSGNTIYF
TGTGCCAGCAGCCAGGCCGGAACCTCTGGAAACACCATATATTTT
>TRBV9|TRBJ2-2|many|NA
CASSVDLGHWAGELFF
TGTGCCAGCAGCGTAGATTTGGGCCATTGGGCCGGGGAGCTGTTTTTT
>TRBV9|TRBJ2-1|NA|NA
CASSVGAQGGNEQFF
TGTGCCAGCAGCGTAGGGGCTCAAGGAGGGAATGAGCAGTTCTTC
>TRBV4-2|TRBJ2-7|NA|NA
CASSQTGPYEQYF
TGTGCCAGCAGCCAAACGGGACCCTACGAGCAGTACTTC
>TRBV5-8|TRBJ2-3|medium-sized|TRBD2
CASSSTSGTSGPPSTDTQYF
TGTGCCAGCAGCTCTACGTCCGGGACTAGCGGACCGCCTAGCACAGATACGCAGTATTTT
>TRBV6-1|TRBJ2-4|many|NA
CASSLNPRPNIQYF
TGTGCCAGCAGCCTAAATCCACGCCCAAACATTCAGTACTTC
>TRBV28|TRBJ2-7|NA|TRBD1
CASMTTGGITAEQYF
TGTGCCAGCATGACGACAGGGGGCATTACGGCCGAGCAGTACTTC